This passage covers 26 T cell receptor beta chains from one sample sequenced in a study of OX40 agonist ivuxolimab in advanced cancers. The library was generated by the immunoSEQ multiplex PCR assay. TCRdb provides this immuneACCESS table in a form limited to in-frame rearrangements. Some clones are lacking; in checked studies, under half of them reflect an unresolved V gene, and why the rest are absent is not known. The sample contains about 100,000 clones, about nine tenths of them found a single time. The top ten hold 0.25% to 0.35% of the sample. The sequencing here drew on CD4+ or CD8+ T cells sorted from blood, taken in a trial of the OX40 agonist ivuxolimab. These receptors were obtained from an adult with an advanced solid tumor such as melanoma, head and neck, liver or kidney cancer.

The chain links TRBV20-1 to TRBJ2-3; D is uncertain. The CDR3 length is 10 residues. V was clipped by 5 bases and J by 7 bases, with 7 bases between them. Germline V gives CDR1 DFQATT, CDR2 SNEGSKA (reference sequence). DNA for the CDR3: TGCAGTGCTGAGGACCATACGCAGTATTTT. Amino acid sequence: CSAEDHTQYF.

The chain is built from TRBV19 and TRBJ1-1; 7 bases are shared with TRBD1. V shed 10 bases and J 1 base; nucleotides not matched to a gene: 9. CDR3 length: 14 amino acids. Germline loops: CDR1 LNHDA, CDR2 SQIVND (reference sequence). CDR3 coding DNA: TGTGCCACCCAGGGGGGGGTTGGGAACACTGAAGCTTTCTTT. Its protein is CATQGGVGNTEAFF.

This rearrangement joins TRBV28 to TRBJ2-1, with TRBD2 as a possible D gene (6 bases). Germline CDR1 is MDHEN and CDR2 is SYDVKM. The V end was cut by 2 bases, the J end by 12 bases, with 23 bases between. The CDR3 extends over 16 amino acids. The CDR3 reads CASSLGTSRSLLGQFF. The CDR3 nucleotides read TGTGCCAGCAGTTTAGGTACTAGCCGATCGTTACTAGGGCAGTTCTTC.

The V gene is TRBV10-3, the J gene TRBJ1-5; no clear D gene. Germline CDR1 reads ENHRY; CDR2 reads SYGVKD. The CDR3 runs 14 residues. V was cut by 10 bases and J by 7 bases, with 20 bases left in between. CDR3 in amino acids: CATGVGFGSQPQHF. The CDR3 nucleotides read TGTGCCACTGGGGTCGGGTTTGGGAGCCAGCCCCAGCATTTT.

This chain connects TRBV5-1 to TRBJ2-2; no clear D gene. Per the germline V gene, CDR1 is SGHRS and CDR2 is YFSETQ. The length of the CDR3 is 15 residues. V gave up 0 bases and J gave up 0 bases, with 6 bases separating them. The CDR3: CASSLGSTNTGELFF. CDR3 nucleotide sequence: TGCGCCAGCAGCTTGGGCTCGACGAACACCGGGGAGCTGTTTTTT.

The V and J genes are TRBV12-5 and TRBJ2-7, with D perhaps TRBD1 or TRBD2 (5 bases each). The germline V and J ends were trimmed by 3 bases and 5 bases, with 14 bases remaining between them. The CDR3 spans 14 residues. In germline, CDR1 is LGHNT, CDR2 FRNRAP. The CDR3 region is CASGFTTGPDEQYF. The CDR3 DNA sequence: TGTGCTAGTGGTTTTACAACGGGGCCCGACGAGCAGTACTTC.

The CDR3 DNA is TGTGCCAGCAGCTCGGACAGGGGGCCTTATGGCTACACCTTC. This translates into CASSSDRGPYGYTF. The chain links TRBV7-2 to TRBJ1-2; 11 bases are a match to TRBD1. Germline CDR1 is SGHTA and CDR2 is FQGNSA. The CDR3 is made up of 14 amino acids. The ends lost 4 bases at V and 5 bases at J; junction bases unmatched: 3.

This sequence joins TRBV18 and TRBJ1-2, with TRBD1 matching 8 bases. Germline CDR1 is KGHSH and CDR2 is LQKENI. The CDR3 is 13 residues long. V shed 4 bases, J shed 4 bases, and the junction held 2 bases outside the gene matches. The CDR3 spells CASSLDRGYGYTF. The CDR3 DNA reads TGTGCCAGCTCACTTGACAGGGGCTATGGCTACACCTTC.

This clone appeared a few times. The chain uses TRBV4-2 and TRBJ2-1; 7 nucleotides line up with TRBD2. The CDR3 runs 16 residues. After removal of 0 bases from V and 4 bases from J, the junction contained 6 bases not matched to a gene. The germline V gene has CDR1 LGHNA and CDR2 YNFKEQ. CDR3 coding DNA: TGTGCCAGCAGCCAAGATCCGGGGACTACTTACAATGAGCAGTTCTTC. It specifies CASSQDPGTTYNEQFF.

This chain links TRBV7-9 with TRBJ2-3, with D possibly being TRBD2 (6 bases). CDR1 is SEHNR and CDR2 is FQNEAQ in the germline V gene (reference sequence). The CDR3 is 12 amino acids. The germline V and J ends were trimmed by 4 bases and 10 bases, with 12 bases remaining between them. CDR3 nucleotides: TGTGCCAGCAGCTCAACTCGGGGGTCGCAGTATTTT. It is translated as CASSSTRGSQYF.

This chain uses TRBV5-4 with TRBJ2-3; no reliable D call. The CDR3 is 11 amino acids. Deletions cut 5 bases from V and 6 bases from J, with 7 bases between. Looked up from germline, CDR1 is SGHNT and CDR2 is YYREEE (reference sequence). The CDR3 sequence: CASRMGDTQYF. The CDR3 coding sequence is TGTGCCAGCAGAATGGGTGATACGCAGTATTTT.

This chain joins TRBV9 and TRBJ1-2; D gene uncertain. CDR1 and CDR2 from the germline V gene are SGDLS and YYNGEE. CDR3 length equals 13 residues. V was trimmed by 4 bases and J by 4 bases, leaving 11 bases between them. Here the CDR3 reads CASSFGESYGYTF. As DNA, the CDR3 is TGTGCCAGCAGCTTCGGGGAAAGCTATGGCTACACCTTC.

The chain links TRBV5-4 to TRBJ2-1; D remains ambiguous. With 4 bases removed from V and 0 bases from J, the gap between germline ends came to 14 bases. The CDR3 has 16 amino acids. Germline-derived CDR1 and CDR2 are SGHNT and YYREEE (reference sequence). CDR3 residues: CASSPQGQSSYNEQFF. The CDR3 DNA reads as TGTGCCAGCAGCCCACAAGGGCAAAGCTCCTACAATGAGCAGTTCTTC. Combining the CDR3 with reference TRBV5-4 and TRBJ2-1 gives the whole variable domain ETGVTQSPTHLIKTRGQQVTLRCSSQSGHNTVSWYQQALGQGPQFIFQYYREEENGRGNFPPRFSGLQFPNYSSELNVNALELDDSALYLCASSPQGQSSYNEQFFGPGTRLTVL.

The V gene is TRBV5-1, the J gene TRBJ2-7; TRBD2 matches at 7 bases. V trimming: 5 bases; J trimming: 5 bases; junction bases outside the gene matches: 13. The CDR3 length is 15 residues. Germline-derived CDR1 and CDR2 are SGHRS and YFSETQ. The CDR3 loop reads CASRGMASGTDEQYF. For the CDR3, the DNA is TGCGCCAGCAGGGGTATGGCTAGCGGCACGGACGAGCAGTACTTC.

The V gene is TRBV19, the J gene TRBJ2-2; perhaps D is TRBD1 or TRBD2 (5 bases each). This CDR3 has 15 residues. Germline V gives CDR1 LNHDA, CDR2 SQIVND (reference sequence). The V end lost 3 bases, the J end lost 0 bases, and 8 bases lay between the germline ends. The chain's CDR3 is CASSIGGTNTGELFF. The CDR3 bases are TGTGCCAGTAGTATTGGGGGAACGAACACCGGGGAGCTGTTTTTT.

This sequence joins TRBV6-6 and TRBJ1-6; 7 nucleotides agree with TRBD1. CDR3 length: 14 amino acids. CDR1 and CDR2 from the germline V gene are MNHNY and SVGAGI (reference sequence). With 2 bases clipped from V and 8 bases from J, the junction kept 3 bases outside the gene matches. In DNA form, the CDR3 reads TGTGCCAGCAGTTACGACAGGGCGGATTCACCCCTCCACTTT. The encoded protein is CASSYDRADSPLHF.

The gene calls are TRBV9 and TRBJ2-7, with D uncertain. Deletions cut 0 bases from V and 4 bases from J, with 11 bases between. This CDR3 has 14 residues. Germline V gives CDR1 SGDLS, CDR2 YYNGEE. The CDR3 coding sequence is TGTGCCAGCAGCGTAGCCTTAACAGATTACGAGCAGTACTTC. This translates into CASSVALTDYEQYF.

The gene calls are TRBV27 and TRBJ2-1; 7 nucleotides align to TRBD2. The CDR3 contains 15 residues. With 5 bases clipped from V and 7 bases from J, the junction kept 11 bases outside the gene matches. Germline V CDR1 and CDR2: MNHEY, SMNVEV (reference sequence). The CDR3 coding sequence is TGTGCCAGCAGTAGGCCGGGCCCCGGGAGGAATGAGCAGTTCTTC. Its translation: CASSRPGPGRNEQFF.

The CDR3 nucleotides read TGTGCCAGCAGCCCGAACCTCGGAGGGAGCTATGGCTACACCTTC. It specifies CASSPNLGGSYGYTF. This chain joins TRBV7-2 and TRBJ1-2, with D unclear. CDR1 SGHTA and CDR2 FQGNSA come from the germline V gene. Between the trimmed V and J ends, which lost 5 bases and 4 bases, there was a span of 17 bases. The CDR3 consists of 15 residues.

The CDR3 sequence is CASRYGGGGYQPQHF. CDR3 nucleotides: TGTGCCAGCAGGTATGGTGGGGGGGGTTATCAGCCCCAGCATTTT. The gene calls are TRBV28 and TRBJ1-5; a possible D gene is TRBD1 (5 bases). The germline CDR1 and CDR2 sequences are MDHEN and SYDVKM. CDR3 length: 15 residues. V shed 6 bases and J shed 5 bases, with 17 bases lying between them.

CDR3: CASSWLGGTGLNQPQHF. CDR3 in DNA: TGTGCCAGCAGTTGGCTGGGCGGGACAGGGTTAAATCAGCCCCAGCATTTT. V usage is TRBV28 and J usage is TRBJ1-5, with 9 nucleotides matching TRBD1. Germline CDR1 and CDR2: MDHEN and SYDVKM. This CDR3 contains 17 residues. V gave up 4 bases and J gave up 4 bases; unmatched junction bases: 11. The full variable domain, rest sourced from reference TRBV28 and TRBJ1-5, is DVKVTQSSRYLVKRTGEKVFLECVQDMDHENMFWYRQDPGLGLRLIYFSYDVKMKEKGDIPEGYSVSREKKERFSLILESASTNQTSMYLCASSWLGGTGLNQPQHFGDGTRLSIL.

V usage is TRBV6-5 and J usage is TRBJ2-1, with D tentatively TRBD2 (6 bases). This CDR3 spans 15 amino acids. The V end lost 4 bases, the J end lost 4 bases, and 14 bases lay between the germline ends. CDR1 is MNHEY and CDR2 is SVGAGI in the germline V gene. CDR3 sequence reads: CASSSPGSGYNEQFF. DNA for the CDR3: TGTGCCAGCAGTTCCCCCGGGAGTGGGTACAATGAGCAGTTCTTC.

The J gene is TRBJ2-1, the V gene TRBV5-1; 7 positions match TRBD1. The trim removed 3 bases at V and 9 bases at J, leaving 9 bases unmatched. Germline V gene lookup returns CDR1 SGHRS and CDR2 YFSETQ. CDR3 size: 14 residues. Here the CDR3 reads CASSYRTGRSEQFF. In DNA, the CDR3 is TGCGCCAGCAGCTACCGGACAGGTCGGAGTGAGCAGTTCTTC.

Points on this clone: Germline is not matched at one junction end, which may reflect a read error. The rearrangement uses TRBV18 and TRBJ1-4; D call uncertain. Germline V gene sequence: CDR1 KGHSH, CDR2 LQKENI. CDR3 length: 14 amino acids. This CDR3 is CASSLRTGNEKLFF. DNA of the CDR3: TGTGCCAGCTCACTCCGGACGGGAAATGAAAAGCTGTTTTTT.

This chain links TRBV19 with TRBJ1-2; D is possibly TRBD1 (6 bases). Trimming shortened V by 8 bases and J by 4 bases, and 17 bases separated the two germline ends. The CDR3 has 14 residues. The V gene's germline CDR1 is LNHDA and CDR2 SQIVND (reference sequence). The CDR3 here is CASSGRGLAYGYTF. DNA for the CDR3: TGTGCCAGTTCGGGACGGGGGCTCGCCTATGGCTACACCTTC.

The chain recombines TRBV6-5 with TRBJ2-7; tentatively, D is TRBD1 (6 bases). Germline assignment: CDR1 MNHEY and CDR2 SVGAGI. CDR3 length equals 14 residues. Deletions cut 6 bases from V and 2 bases from J, with 14 bases between. CDR3 amino acids: CASSLGRGPYEQYF. Here the CDR3 DNA reads TGTGCCAGCAGCCTCGGCAGGGGCCCCTACGAGCAGTACTTC.